This T cell receptor beta chain was sequenced in a study of T-cell memory formation after mild COVID-19. Study details: TCR clusters showed largely donor specificity.

This clonotype has a handful of counts. The target antigen is unknown. Study observations and caveats: Clones contracting across day 15 to 85 had a balanced CD4/CD8 profile; later expanding clones leaned CD4+.

The CDR3 consists of 14 residues. V trimming: 5 bases; J trimming: 7 bases; junction bases outside the gene matches: 5. The germline gives CDR1 LGHNA, CDR2 YNFKEQ. TCRalpha and TCRbeta libraries used 5'RACE with constant-segment primers and UMIs. A single record per CDR3 protein comes from TCRdb applying MiXCR to the 5' RACE reads. The table includes some 290,000 distinct CDR3 sequences, around 15% detected once. The chain combines TRBV4-2 with TRBJ2-7, with 13 nucleotides matching TRBD2. Sequenced: PBMCs or a T cell subset sorted from them (not recorded which). This receptor was taken from a man aged 18 to 29 who had mild COVID-19 (a few samples of this study predate the infection). Cell type and time point are not known. The CDR3 sequence is CASSLLAGGQEQYF. For the CDR3, the DNA is TGTGCCAGCAGCTTACTAGCGGGGGGGCAAGAGCAGTACTTC.